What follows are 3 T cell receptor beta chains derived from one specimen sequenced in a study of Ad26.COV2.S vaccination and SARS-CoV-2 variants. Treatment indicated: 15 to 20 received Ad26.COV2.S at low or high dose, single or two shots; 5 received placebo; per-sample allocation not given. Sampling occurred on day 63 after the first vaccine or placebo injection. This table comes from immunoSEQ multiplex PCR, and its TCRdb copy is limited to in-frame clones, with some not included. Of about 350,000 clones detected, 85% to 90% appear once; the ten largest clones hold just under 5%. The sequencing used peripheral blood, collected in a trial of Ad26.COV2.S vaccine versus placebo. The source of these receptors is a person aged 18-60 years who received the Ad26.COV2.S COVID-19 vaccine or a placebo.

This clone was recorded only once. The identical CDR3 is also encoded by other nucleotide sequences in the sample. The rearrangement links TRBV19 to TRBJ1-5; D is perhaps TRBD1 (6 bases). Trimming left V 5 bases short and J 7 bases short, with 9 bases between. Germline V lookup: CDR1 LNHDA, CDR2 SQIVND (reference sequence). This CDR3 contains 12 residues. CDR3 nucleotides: TGTGCCAGTAGTCCCAGGGGCCAGCCCCAGCATTTT. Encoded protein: CASSPRGQPQHF. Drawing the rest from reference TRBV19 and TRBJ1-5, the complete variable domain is DGGITQSPKYLFRKEGQNVTLSCEQNLNHDAMYWYRQDPGQGLRLIYYSQIVNDFQKGDIAEGYSVSREKKESFPLTVTSAQKNPTAFYLCASSPRGQPQHFGDGTRLSIL.

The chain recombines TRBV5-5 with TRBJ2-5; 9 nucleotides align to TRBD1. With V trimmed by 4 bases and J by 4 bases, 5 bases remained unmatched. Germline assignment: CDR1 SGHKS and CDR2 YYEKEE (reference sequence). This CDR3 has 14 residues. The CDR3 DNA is TGTGCCAGCAGCACTGGACAGGGGAGAGAGACCCAGTACTTC. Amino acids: CASSTGQGRETQYF.

CDR3 sequence reads: CAISDSLRPNEQFF. The CDR3 DNA is TGTGCCATCAGTGACAGTCTGAGGCCCAATGAGCAGTTCTTC. V usage is TRBV10-3 and J usage is TRBJ2-1; no definite D call. This CDR3 has 14 amino acids. The V and J ends lost 3 bases and 6 bases respectively, with 12 bases between them. Germline CDR1 reads ENHRY; CDR2 reads SYGVKD.